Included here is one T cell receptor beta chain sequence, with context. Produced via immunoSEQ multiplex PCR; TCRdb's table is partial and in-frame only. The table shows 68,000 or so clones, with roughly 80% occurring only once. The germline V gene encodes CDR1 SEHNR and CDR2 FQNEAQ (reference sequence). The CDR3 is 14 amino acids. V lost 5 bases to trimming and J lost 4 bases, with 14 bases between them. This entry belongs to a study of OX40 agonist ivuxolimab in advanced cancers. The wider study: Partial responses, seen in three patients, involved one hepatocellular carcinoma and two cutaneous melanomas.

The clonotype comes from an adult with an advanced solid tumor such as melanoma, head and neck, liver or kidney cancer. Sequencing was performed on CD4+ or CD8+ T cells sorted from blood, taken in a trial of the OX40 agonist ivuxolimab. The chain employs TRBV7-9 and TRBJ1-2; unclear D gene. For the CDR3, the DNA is TGTGCCAGCAGCCCGGGCAGGTGGATCTATGGCTACACCTTC. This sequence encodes CASSPGRWIYGYTF.